These 20 T cell receptor beta chains originate from one sample sequenced in a study of radiotherapy plus CTLA-4 blockade in lung cancer. Sequencing was performed with immunoSEQ multiplex PCR; in TCRdb, only in-frame clones are kept and a portion is missing. The sample lists 100,000 to 150,000 clones, roughly 80% occurring once. The source was peripheral blood, collected from a patient treated with radiotherapy plus ipilimumab. These receptor sequences come from a human donor with non-small cell lung cancer who had a partial response to radiotherapy plus ipilimumab.

The chain recombines TRBV6-5 with TRBJ1-4; tentative D call: TRBD1 (5 bases). V lost 4 bases and J 10 bases, leaving 13 bases between the germline ends. This CDR3 contains 13 residues. Germline V gene lookup returns CDR1 MNHEY and CDR2 SVGAGI. The CDR3 reads CASSFDSQGKLFF. DNA of the CDR3: TGTGCCAGCAGTTTTGACAGCCAGGGAAAACTGTTTTTT.

The chain links TRBV6-6 to TRBJ2-3; a weak D match, TRBD2 (6 bases). The CDR3 contains 12 residues. Germline V gives CDR1 MNHNY, CDR2 SVGAGI (reference sequence). V gave up 7 bases and J gave up 4 bases, with 9 bases separating them. CDR3 DNA: TGTGCCAGCAAGGAGGGCCCAGATACGCAGTATTTT. Amino acid sequence: CASKEGPDTQYF.

The V call is TRBV19, the J call TRBJ1-5; D unclear. V dropped 3 bases and J dropped 0 bases, with 9 bases sitting between them. This CDR3 is built from 15 residues. Per germline, CDR1 LNHDA and CDR2 SQIVND (reference sequence). CDR3 sequence reads: CASSISGRSNQPQHF. CDR3 coding DNA: TGTGCCAGTAGTATTTCGGGTCGTAGCAATCAGCCCCAGCATTTT.

This clone appeared a few times. V gene TRBV6-5 combines with J gene TRBJ2-7; tentatively, D is TRBD2 (5 bases). The CDR3 covers 12 residues. Between the trimmed V and J ends, which lost 6 bases and 3 bases, there was a span of 9 bases. The germline V gene has CDR1 MNHEY and CDR2 SVGAGI. DNA for the CDR3: TGTGCCAGCAGCCTGGACTTCTACGAGCAGTACTTC. Translated: CASSLDFYEQYF.

The chain is built from TRBV28 and TRBJ1-4; 7 positions match TRBD1. The CDR3 covers 17 residues. Trimming cost V 6 bases and J 3 bases; bases outside gene matches: 13. Germline CDR1 MDHEN, CDR2 SYDVKM. DNA for the CDR3: TGTGCCAGCAGCATTTACAGAACCAGGGGGGCTAATGAAAAACTGTTTTTT. As protein: CASSIYRTRGANEKLFF.

Points on this clone: An end of the junction does not agree with germline; a read error may underlie this. The rearrangement uses TRBV7-2 and TRBJ2-2, with 9 nucleotides matching TRBD1. CDR1 SGHTA and CDR2 FQGNSA come from the germline V gene. The CDR3 loop spans 15 amino acids. CDR3 amino acids: CVSSLAGQGLVKLFF. The CDR3 DNA is TGTGTCAGCAGCTTAGCAGGACAGGGGTTGGTGAAGCTGTTTTTT.

The chain joins TRBV5-4 to TRBJ2-3, with a possible D match to TRBD2 (5 bases). CDR1 SGHNT and CDR2 YYREEE come from the germline V gene (reference sequence). CDR3 length: 15 amino acids. Deletions cut 4 bases from V and 4 bases from J, with 16 bases between. CDR3 nucleotides: TGTGCCAGCAGCCCCTCAGCGGAGAGGGCAGATACGCAGTATTTT. The encoded protein is CASSPSAERADTQYF.

This chain joins TRBV14 and TRBJ2-4; 8 bases fit TRBD1. V lost 3 bases, J lost 9 bases, and 13 bases stayed unmatched. The germline CDR1 and CDR2 sequences are SGHDN and FVKESK. This CDR3 has 16 amino acids. Written as DNA, the CDR3 is TGTGCCAGCAGCCAGTTCCCCCGTGGACAGGGCGGCATTCAGTACTTC. This translates into CASSQFPRGQGGIQYF.

This CDR3 is CAWRTLGQGKETQYF. In DNA form, the CDR3 reads TGTGCCTGGCGGACCTTGGGACAGGGGAAAGAGACCCAGTACTTC. This chain links TRBV30 with TRBJ2-5; 10 positions match TRBD1. Germline CDR1 and CDR2: GTSNPN and SVGIG (reference sequence). V was pared by 5 bases and J by 3 bases, with 9 bases of the junction left unmatched. The CDR3 spans 15 residues.

This clone was seen once. The V gene is TRBV18, the J gene TRBJ2-5; D is perhaps TRBD2 (5 bases). This CDR3 is built from 12 residues. V lost 3 bases and J 3 bases, leaving 5 bases between the germline ends. In germline, CDR1 is KGHSH, CDR2 LQKENI. Written as DNA, the CDR3 is TGTGCCAGCTCACCCGGGAAAGAGACCCAGTACTTC. It encodes CASSPGKETQYF. Looking up the rest from reference TRBV18 and TRBJ2-5 gives the full variable domain: NAGVMQNPRHLVRRRGQEARLRCSPMKGHSHVYWYRQLPEEGLKFMVYLQKENIIDESGMPKERFSAEFPKEGPSILRIQQVVRGDSAAYFCASSPGKETQYFGPGTRLLVL.

The rearrangement uses TRBV28 and TRBJ1-2; D is possibly TRBD1 (5 bases). Trimming shortened V by 5 bases and J by 1 base, and 14 bases separated the two germline ends. Germline V gene lookup returns CDR1 MDHEN and CDR2 SYDVKM. This CDR3 spans 15 amino acids. CDR3 nucleotides: TGTGCCAGCAGTATCAAGACCGGGGGTAACTATGGCTACACCTTC. Encoded protein: CASSIKTGGNYGYTF.

This rearrangement joins TRBV28 to TRBJ2-1; weak D call: TRBD2 (5 bases). Trimming left V 1 base short and J 3 bases short, with 16 bases between. The CDR3 is made up of 17 amino acids. Germline CDR1 is MDHEN and CDR2 is SYDVKM. In DNA form, the CDR3 reads TGTGCCAGCAGTTTATTTGGCCCACGGGAAATCTACAATGAGCAGTTCTTC. This translates into CASSLFGPREIYNEQFF.

V is TRBV19 and J is TRBJ2-7; a weak D match, TRBD1 (6 bases). This CDR3 contains 12 residues. CDR1 and CDR2 (germline): LNHDA, SQIVND (reference sequence). V was cut by 2 bases and J by 6 bases, with 8 bases left in between. CDR3 bases: TGTGCCAGTAGTATATCCAGGGGCGAGCAGTACTTC. Amino acids: CASSISRGEQYF.

V usage is TRBV30 and J usage is TRBJ2-2, with 8 bases matching TRBD2. The germline CDR1 and CDR2 sequences are GTSNPN and SVGIG (reference sequence). CDR3 size: 17 residues. Trimming at V came to 2 bases and at J to 4 bases, leaving 12 bases not matched to a gene. The CDR3 reads CAWSLSGGPSSTGELFF. CDR3 nucleotides: TGTGCCTGGAGTTTGTCGGGAGGGCCGTCCAGCACCGGGGAGCTGTTTTTT. Combining the CDR3 with reference TRBV30 and TRBJ2-2 gives the whole variable domain SQTIHQWPATLVQPVGSPLSLECTVEGTSNPNLYWYRQAAGRGLQLLFYSVGIGQISSEVPQNLSASRPQDRQFILSSKKLLLSDSGFYLCAWSLSGGPSSTGELFFGEGSRLTVL.

The V and J genes are TRBV11-2 and TRBJ2-3, with 10 nucleotides matching TRBD1. Germline V gene lookup returns CDR1 SGHAT and CDR2 FQNNGV. The CDR3 loop spans 16 amino acids. The V gene end was trimmed by 4 bases and the J gene end by 0 bases; junction bases not matched to a gene: 4. The CDR3: CASSSWTGGSTDTQYF. The CDR3 DNA reads TGTGCCAGCAGCTCCTGGACAGGGGGTAGCACAGATACGCAGTATTTT.

The chain carries TRBV19 and TRBJ2-1; 9 positions match TRBD2. The CDR3 sequence is 15 residues long. With 5 bases clipped from V and 3 bases from J, the junction kept 5 bases outside the gene matches. Germline V CDR1 and CDR2: LNHDA, SQIVND (reference sequence). The CDR3 DNA reads as TGTGCCAGTAGTGGTCTAGCGGGGATCTACAATGAGCAGTTCTTC. It specifies CASSGLAGIYNEQFF.

The rearrangement links TRBV6-5 to TRBJ2-1; D is possibly TRBD2 (6 bases). This CDR3 has 14 residues. Deletions cut 5 bases from V and 2 bases from J, with 10 bases between. The germline CDR1 and CDR2 sequences are MNHEY and SVGAGI. CDR3 DNA sequence: TGTGCCAGCAGTGTAGCGGATGCCTACAATGAGCAGTTCTTC. It translates to CASSVADAYNEQFF.

The chain recombines TRBV9 with TRBJ2-5; 8 bases agree with TRBD1. From germline, CDR1 is SGDLS and CDR2 YYNGEE. This CDR3 comprises 16 residues. The junction had 5 bases not matched to a gene; V was cut back by 0 bases and J by 1 base. Written as DNA, the CDR3 is TGTGCCAGCAGCGTAGGGATCGGGACAGGCCAAGAGACCCAGTACTTC. Translation: CASSVGIGTGQETQYF.

The V call is TRBV18, the J call TRBJ1-3, with D possibly being TRBD1 (5 bases). Germline-derived CDR1 and CDR2 are KGHSH and LQKENI. The CDR3 has 17 residues. V lost 3 bases, J lost 0 bases, and 15 bases lay in between. The CDR3 reads CASSPYRLKSSGNTIYF. CDR3 nucleotides: TGTGCCAGCTCACCCTACAGGCTTAAGAGCTCTGGAAACACCATATATTTT.

The rearrangement uses TRBV2 and TRBJ1-1; TRBD1 matches at 10 bases. The V and J ends lost 10 bases and 11 bases, in that order; junction bases with no gene match: 10. The germline V gene encodes CDR1 SNHLY and CDR2 FYNNEI. The CDR3 is 12 residues long. CDR3 coding DNA: TGTGCCACTAGACAGGGGGCCGGTGACGCTTTCTTT. Translation gives CATRQGAGDAFF.